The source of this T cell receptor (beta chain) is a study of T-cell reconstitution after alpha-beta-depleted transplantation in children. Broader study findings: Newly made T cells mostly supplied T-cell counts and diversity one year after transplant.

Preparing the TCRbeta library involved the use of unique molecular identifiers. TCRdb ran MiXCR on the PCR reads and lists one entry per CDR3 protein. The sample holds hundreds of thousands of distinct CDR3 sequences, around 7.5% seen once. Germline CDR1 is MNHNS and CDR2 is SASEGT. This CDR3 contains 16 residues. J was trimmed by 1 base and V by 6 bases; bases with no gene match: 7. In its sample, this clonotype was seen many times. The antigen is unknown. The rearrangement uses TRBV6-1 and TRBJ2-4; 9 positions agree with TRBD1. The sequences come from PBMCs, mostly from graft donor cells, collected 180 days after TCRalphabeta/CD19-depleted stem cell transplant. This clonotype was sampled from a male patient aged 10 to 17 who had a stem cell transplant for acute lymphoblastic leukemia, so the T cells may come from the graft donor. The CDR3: CASSDLGTGAKNIQYF. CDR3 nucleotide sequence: TGTGCCAGCAGCGACCTTGGGACAGGGGCCAAAAACATTCAGTACTTC.